This T cell receptor (beta chain) was profiled in a study of CD8+ T cells in alopecia areata. This CDR3 is built from 12 residues. Per germline, CDR1 SEHNR and CDR2 FQNEAQ (reference sequence). In each case, RNA was isolated and then reverse transcribed into cDNA as the sequencing template. Here immunoSEQ multiplex PCR was the method, and the copy in TCRdb shows in-frame clones only, minus some. The data show about 160,000 clones, around 86% seen once. In regard to this clone: What it binds is not known.

Broader study findings: Alopecia totalis/universalis scalp especially showed more expanded CD8+ clones than normal scalp. TCR sharing across patients was less clear than in mice, possibly HLA-related.

The receptor comes from a human donor with alopecia areata. This sample comprised CD8+ T cells sorted from blood, obtained at week 0. The V and J genes are TRBV7-9 and TRBJ2-5; no definite D call. TRBJ2-7 explains the end of the DNA better; the J call may be wrong. For the CDR3, the DNA is TGTGCCAGCAGCCCGGACCCCTACGAGCAGTACTTC. Translated, it gives CASSPDPYEQYF.